This TCR beta chain was sequenced in a study of blood T cell repertoires in COVID-19. Study-level background: Italy, Spain and the United States were the sources of the convalescent and acute COVID-19 samples. Sources were T cells, B-cell-depleted T cells, or PBMCs; the material itself was cDNA or gDNA.

Authors' data handling: Scientists estimated how many nucleated cells there were by amplifying reference gene primers. This table comes from immunoSEQ multiplex PCR, and its TCRdb copy is limited to in-frame clones, with some not included. V and J calls and clone size are given by that table; D and trimming were obtained from the DNA. The data hold roughly 670,000 clones, with approximately 90% observed a single time. Looked up from germline, CDR1 is SEHNR and CDR2 is FQNEAQ (reference sequence). V dropped 1 base and J dropped 0 bases, with 12 bases sitting between them. The CDR3 covers 16 residues. Input material: peripheral blood. V is TRBV7-9 and J is TRBJ1-1; D unclear. The sequence came from a woman aged 18-29 years with acute or convalescent COVID-19. The CDR3 DNA reads as TGTGCCAGCAGCTTAGGCGGCAGTCAATTGAACACTGAAGCTTTCTTT. Its translation: CASSLGGSQLNTEAFF.